Only a few counts were recorded for the clone carrying this T cell receptor beta chain. Its antigen remains unidentified. This sample stems from a study of vaccination and CD4 T cells after COVID-19. Looking at the study overall: Diagnosis preceded the drawing of post-COVID samples by a median approximately 96 days (range 35 to 161). Stimuli were overlapping spike peptide pools of SARS-CoV-2 and three common cold coronaviruses (HCoV-NL63, HCoV-OC43, HCoV-229E). Study findings and constraints: Recorded median SARS-CoV-2-reactive clonotype numbers increased from about 20 to 38 without reaching significance.

CDR3 length equals 12 residues. V was shortened by 1 base and J by 4 bases, with 5 bases between the two germline ends. CDR1 is DFQATT and CDR2 is SNEGSKA in the germline V gene (reference sequence). Treatment noted: roughly ten-day PBMC culture with coronavirus spike peptide pools or control peptides (ViraFEST assay). Sequencing of cultured CD4+ T cell DNA used the Oncomine TCR Beta short-read assay. TCRdb recomputed calls from the PCR reads with MiXCR, one row per CDR3 protein. Among over 20,000 distinct CDR3 sequences listed, 60% to 75% were seen once. The TCR comes from a human donor who had recovered from COVID-19. V and J are TRBV20-1 and TRBJ1-3; D is uncertain. The specimen sequenced was CD4+ T cells from blood, cultured in vitro. The CDR3 coding sequence is TGCAGTGCTAGAGGTGTGGGAAACACCATATATTTT. As protein: CSARGVGNTIYF.